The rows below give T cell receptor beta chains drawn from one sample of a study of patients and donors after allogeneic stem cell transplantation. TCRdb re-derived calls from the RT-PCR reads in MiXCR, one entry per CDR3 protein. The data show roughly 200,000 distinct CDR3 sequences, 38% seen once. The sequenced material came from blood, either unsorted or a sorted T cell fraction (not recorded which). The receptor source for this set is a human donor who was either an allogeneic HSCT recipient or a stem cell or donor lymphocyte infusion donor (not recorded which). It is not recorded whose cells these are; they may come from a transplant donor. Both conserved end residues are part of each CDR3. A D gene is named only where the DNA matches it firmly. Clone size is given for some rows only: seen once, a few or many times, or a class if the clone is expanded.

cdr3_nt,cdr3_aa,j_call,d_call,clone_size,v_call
TGTGCCAGCAGCGGGACAGGGTATTTGTACGAGCAGTACTTC,CASSGTGYLYEQYF,TRBJ2-7,TRBD1,NA,TRBV5-5
TGTGCCAGCAGTTTCTTTGGGACCACTGAAGCTTTCTTT,CASSFFGTTEAFF,TRBJ1-1,NA,few,TRBV12-3/TRBV12-4
TGTGCCAGCCAACTCGCCGGGACAGGTTCCTACGAGCAGTACTTC,CASQLAGTGSYEQYF,TRBJ2-7,TRBD1,few,TRBV27
TGCGCCAGCAGCCAAAACAGTCGGCTGCCCGGAAACACCATATATTTT,CASSQNSRLPGNTIYF,TRBJ1-3,NA,NA,TRBV4-1
TGCAGTGCTAGTCATCAGGGCGTTGGCTACACCTTC,CSASHQGVGYTF,TRBJ1-2,NA,few,TRBV20-1
TGTGCCAGCAGTGGCAGGGGGCGATCGGAAAAACTGTTTTTT,CASSGRGRSEKLFF,TRBJ1-4,TRBD1,NA,TRBV27
TGTGCCATCAGTGGGGGTGGGACAGCCCCCTACGAGCAGTACTTC,CAISGGGTAPYEQYF,TRBJ2-7,TRBD1,NA,TRBV10-3
TGTGCCAGCAGCCAAGTAAATCGGCCGGCCGGGGAGCTGTTTTTT,CASSQVNRPAGELFF,TRBJ2-2,NA,NA,TRBV4-2
TGTGCCATCAGTACCGACAGTAGCTCACCCCTCCACTTT,CAISTDSSSPLHF,TRBJ1-6,NA,few,TRBV10-3
TGTGCCATCAGTTTACAGGTACCTAACTATGGCTACACCTTC,CAISLQVPNYGYTF,TRBJ1-2,NA,NA,TRBV10-3
TGTGCCAGCAGTTTAGGAGCGTGGTCAGGCAATCAGCCCCAGCATTTT,CASSLGAWSGNQPQHF,TRBJ1-5,NA,few,TRBV12-3/TRBV12-4
TGTGCCAGCAGCCTCCTACCAGAATCACCCCTCCACTTT,CASSLLPESPLHF,TRBJ1-6,NA,few,TRBV4-2
TGCGCCAGCAGCTGGGCGGGGGGCCTCACTGAAGCTTTCTTT,CASSWAGGLTEAFF,TRBJ1-1,NA,NA,TRBV5-1
TGCAGCGTGGGACAGGGAAACACCATATATTTT,CSVGQGNTIYF,TRBJ1-3,TRBD1,few,TRBV29-1
TGTGCCAGCAGTTTATCACCCAGCTCCTACAATGAGCAGTTCTTC,CASSLSPSSYNEQFF,TRBJ2-1,NA,few,TRBV12-3/TRBV12-4
TGTGCCAGCAGCTCCCGGAGAGTACAGGGAGCCACAGATACGCAGTATTTT,CASSSRRVQGATDTQYF,TRBJ2-3,NA,NA,TRBV7-2
TGTGCCAGCAGTTTACCCCCCTGGACAGGGATCGTGGCCCAGTACTTC,CASSLPPWTGIVAQYF,TRBJ2-5,TRBD1,NA,TRBV27
TGTGCCAGCAGTATCGGGACAGGGGGTGCCTACGAGCAGTACTTC,CASSIGTGGAYEQYF,TRBJ2-7,TRBD1,NA,TRBV6-5
TGTGCCAGCTGTTTAGGTTCTGAAGCTTTCTTT,CASCLGSEAFF,TRBJ1-1,NA,NA,TRBV12-3/TRBV12-4
TGCAGCGTTGAACGAGGAAACACCATATATTTT,CSVERGNTIYF,TRBJ1-3,NA,NA,TRBV29-1
TGTGCCAGCAGCGAGACAGGGGGCGCTGGAAACACCATATATTTT,CASSETGGAGNTIYF,TRBJ1-3,TRBD1,few,TRBV7-3
TGCGCCAGCAGCCAAGATTTTCGGACAGTGGGAGCTAACTATGGCTACACCTTC,CASSQDFRTVGANYGYTF,TRBJ1-2,NA,NA,TRBV4-1
TGTGCCATCTCTCCGGGACGAGATAGCAATCAGCCCCAGCATTTT,CAISPGRDSNQPQHF,TRBJ1-5,NA,few,TRBV10-3
TGTGCCAGCAGCTCGGGTGATGGGGGGCACTCCTACAATGAGCAGTTCTTC,CASSSGDGGHSYNEQFF,TRBJ2-1,NA,few,TRBV7-2
TGTGCCAGCAGCTTGGTGACAGGGGCTGAAAAACTGTTTTTT,CASSLVTGAEKLFF,TRBJ1-4,TRBD1,NA,TRBV5-8
TGCAGCGCTGGAGGACGGGAAACCTTAGATGGCTACACCTTC,CSAGGRETLDGYTF,TRBJ1-2,NA,few,TRBV29-1
TGCAGTGCTAGTGCGGGGGGCGCGATCGATGGCTACACCTTC,CSASAGGAIDGYTF,TRBJ1-2,NA,few,TRBV20-1
TGTGCCAGCAGTTTAGCGCTTTACAGACGAAACTATGGCTACACCTTC,CASSLALYRRNYGYTF,TRBJ1-2,NA,NA,TRBV12-3/TRBV12-4
TGTGCCAGCAGCCGCGGACAGGGGCAAGAGACCCAGTACTTC,CASSRGQGQETQYF,TRBJ2-5,TRBD1,NA,TRBV11-2
TGTGCCAGCAGTTTTATATCAGGAACCGGGGAGCTGTTTTTT,CASSFISGTGELFF,TRBJ2-2,NA,NA,TRBV12-3/TRBV12-4
TGTGCCAGCAGCCGCCCCGAGGGAGTAGCGAGAAATGAGCAGTTCTTC,CASSRPEGVARNEQFF,TRBJ2-1,NA,NA,TRBV2
TGTGCCAGCAGTATGGACAGCTATGGCTACACCTTC,CASSMDSYGYTF,TRBJ1-2,NA,few,TRBV12-3/TRBV12-4
TGCAGTGCAACCCGGGGGGTCTCCTACGAGCAGTACTTC,CSATRGVSYEQYF,TRBJ2-7,TRBD2,NA,TRBV20-1
TGTGCCATCAGTCCGACAGTTATGAACACTGAAGCTCTCTTT,CAISPTVMNTEALF,TRBJ1-1,NA,NA,TRBV10-3
TGTGCCAGCAGCTTAGAACGGGCAATTGTCGAAGCTTTCTTT,CASSLERAIVEAFF,TRBJ1-1,NA,NA,TRBV7-3
TGTGCCAGCAGCGTAGGGGGGACAGTTTTCCAGTATGGCTACACCTTC,CASSVGGTVFQYGYTF,TRBJ1-2,TRBD1,few,TRBV9
TGCAGCGTTGAACTGACAAGACAGGGTACGCAGTATTTT,CSVELTRQGTQYF,TRBJ2-3,TRBD1,few,TRBV29-1
TGTGCCAGCAGCTTAAGGGCAGGGGGCTTGGACATTCAGTACTTC,CASSLRAGGLDIQYF,TRBJ2-4,TRBD1,NA,TRBV7-3
TGTGCCAGCAGTTTATACACAGGGGGCCCTAACTATGGCTACACCTTC,CASSLYTGGPNYGYTF,TRBJ1-2,TRBD1,NA,TRBV28
TGTGCCAAGGGGGGTAGCGGGGATCCTCCAGATACGCAGTATTTT,CAKGGSGDPPDTQYF,TRBJ2-3,TRBD2,NA,TRBV11-2
TGTGCCAGCAGCCCGCGGCGGGGCCCAACTAATGAAAAACTGTTTTTT,CASSPRRGPTNEKLFF,TRBJ1-4,NA,NA,TRBV9
TGTGCCAGCAGTTTGGCGAAGGTGGGGGAGCATTTT,CASSLAKVGEHF,TRBJ1-5,NA,NA,TRBV28
TGCGCCAGCAGCCCAAAGGCCGGGGTGAACACTGAAGCTTTCTTT,CASSPKAGVNTEAFF,TRBJ1-1,NA,NA,TRBV4-1
TGTGCCAGCAGTTTCTTGGGCTCCGGGTCCGGGGAGCTGTTTTTT,CASSFLGSGSGELFF,TRBJ2-2,NA,NA,TRBV12-3/TRBV12-4
TGTGCCAGCAGCTTGGTAGGGCGACAGGCGTCATCTGGCTACACCTTC,CASSLVGRQASSGYTF,TRBJ1-2,NA,NA,TRBV5-5
TGCAGTGCTAGAGTTGTGAATGAGCAGTTCTTC,CSARVVNEQFF,TRBJ2-1,NA,few,TRBV20-1
TGCGCCAGCAGCCTTGGGGGACAGGCCCAGCCCCAGCATTTT,CASSLGGQAQPQHF,TRBJ1-5,TRBD1,NA,TRBV5-1